The TCR beta chain described here comes from a study of CD8 T cell repertoires and HIV-1 epitope variants. Study-wide context: Twenty-five autologous and known Gag and Nef epitope variant peptides each stimulated T cells separately. The baseline condition was 1M T cells left uncultured. Controls were a CMV, EBV and flu peptide pool, Ebola AY9 negative control, and no-peptide well. Broader study findings: Eight to ten TCR beta clonotypes were antigen-specific, roughly six apparently recognizing autologous or escape variants.

Repertoires were generated with immunoSEQ multiplex PCR, while TCRdb's copy carries only in-frame clones and drops some. The table shows just under 5,500 clones, with more than 65% occurring only once. Germline V gene sequence: CDR1 SGHDT, CDR2 YYEEEE. Deletions cut 0 bases from V and 0 bases from J, with 10 bases between. This CDR3 region has 15 residues. This clone was counted a few times. Its antigen remains unidentified. The chain joins TRBV5-6 to TRBJ2-7; D may match TRBD1 or TRBD2 (6 bases each). The clonotype originates from a male donor with HIV. Sequences were obtained from cultured CD8+ T cells derived from PBMCs. The CDR3 DNA is TGTGCCAGCAGCTTGGGCGGGACAAGCTCCTACGAGCAGTACTTC. This codes for CASSLGGTSSYEQYF.